This paragraph covers one T cell receptor beta chain sequence. This clonotype was seen a few times. Its antigen remains undetermined. Qualities for individual bases were not recorded, and no much larger clone is one base off. The approximately 39 donors, aged about 6 to 95 years, were systemically healthy Caucasian individuals from Russia. Each donor gave approximately 9.3 milliliters of peripheral blood, collected into EDTA-treated Vacutainer tubes. Ficoll-Paque density-gradient centrifugation was used to isolate PBMCs, with at least 6 million per sample. Trizol reagent was used to extract total RNA from the PBMCs, yielding at least 6 micrograms per sample. For every donor, flow cytometry on a PBMC aliquot measured the percentage of naive CD45RAhigh/CD27high T cells. V is pruned by 0 bases and J by 3 bases, leaving 6 bases of the junction without a gene match. Reading from cysteine to phenylalanine, the CDR3 counts 15 amino acids. Only the CDR3 portion is preserved as DNA: 45 bases, with reading frame beginning at the first base. The CDR1 and CDR2 encoded by the germline V gene are SGHRS and YFSETQ.

The sample is drawn from a study of blood T cells in healthy people across ages (dated by TCRdb to between 2015 and 2016). Context from the whole study: Template switching captured roughly one uniquely barcoded TCR beta cDNA molecule per two T cells in model experiments. Using deep sequencing normalized with unique cDNA molecular identifiers, the study measured how TCR beta repertoire diversity changes with age. To avoid experimental bias, donors of different ages were spread randomly across the sequencing lanes. For two donors (one aged 18 to 29 and one aged 80 or older), the study analyzed two additional independent replicas of 1 million unique cDNA reads from the same blood draw. Donors were grouped into four age groups: young (average approximately 15 years), middle-aged (39), aged (around 66) and long-lived (approximately 82). Overall study outcomes, separate from this receptor: Estimates of total diversity from one million sequenced T cells were regarded as lower bounds and underestimates. Donor CMV infection status was unknown, potentially confounding age-related changes in expanded clonotypes. Observed TCR beta diversity per million T cells fell roughly linearly with age, and a significant reduction was already apparent by age around 40. Since profiling was done on bulk unsorted PBMCs, naive and antigen-experienced compartments could not be conclusively compared. Compared with the aged group, the long-lived group had more naive CD4+ T cells, fewer expanded clones and increased TCR diversity, suggesting age selection. Observed TCR beta diversity correlated strongly with the percentage of naive T cells measured by flow cytometry.

Preparation of the library involved 5' RACE. Sequencing took place on an Illumina HiSeq 2500. The second PCR ran for roughly 7 to 12 cycles and used a J-beta primer mix along with a sample-barcoded 5' primer. A template-switch 5' adaptor carrying 12 random nucleotides introduced a unique molecular identifier onto each TCR beta cDNA molecule. At least 2.5 million CDR3-containing paired-end reads were obtained from each sample. First-strand cDNA synthesis was performed from all RNA using the Mint cDNA synthesis kit, with priming by a TRBC-specific oligonucleotide. Following uracil-DNA glycosylase treatment, a first 18-cycle PCR with universal primers M1SS and BC2_uni_R was performed on all cDNA. Turning to the authors' computational methods: Normalization of each sample was performed by random selection of 1 million high-quality reads, each carrying a distinct molecular identifier. Instead of being binned into consensus sequences, reads that shared molecular identifiers were thrown out. MiTCR, set to a Q25 quality threshold and the strictest error-elimination algorithm, was used for CDR3 identification, clonotype clustering and error correction. A nonparametric unseen species model with Euler transformation was used to estimate a lower bound on total TCR beta diversity. The public reads were run again by TCRdb, first through fastp at Q25 and then through MiXCR, and only productive beta chains were kept. Entries are consolidated by CDR3 protein sequence, retaining the most common genes and DNA. These V and J calls derive from TCRdb rather than the authors' analysis. The sample yields some 710,000 distinct CDR3 sequences; 22% were counted once. The ten largest clones take up about 20% of the sample.

Sequencing input: blood. The TCR originated in a man in his 70s in good health. This receptor chain uses TRBV5-1 and TRBJ2-7, with TRBD2 identical over 7 junction bases. The sequenced DNA is TGCGCCAGCAGCTTGGGGCTAGCGGAGAACTACGAGCAGTACTTC. The translation is CASSLGLAENYEQYF.